Reported below is one T cell receptor beta chain. This specimen comes from a study of shared clonotypes between healthy human individuals. Study details: A few men and two women, aged 18 to 49, were donors.

V dropped 5 bases and J dropped 5 bases, with 15 bases sitting between them. The CDR3 runs to 15 residues. Germline CDR1 is PRHDT and CDR2 is FYEKMQ (reference sequence). CD8 cells regarded as naive lacked CD45RO, were positively chosen for CCR7, and omitted terminally differentiated effector memory CD45RA+ cells. Sequencing was performed with immunoSEQ multiplex PCR; in TCRdb, only in-frame clones are kept and a portion is missing. The sample comprises about 1,800,000 clones, about 95% of which are singletons, and roughly 1% rests with the top ten. J is TRBJ2-2 and V is TRBV13; D perhaps matches TRBD2 (6 bases). This TCR was sampled from a man aged 18-30 years in good health. Sequenced sample: naive CD8+ T cells sorted from blood. CDR3 amino acids: CASSPKGSGTGELFF. The CDR3 DNA reads TGTGCCAGCAGCCCTAAGGGGAGCGGGACCGGGGAGCTGTTTTTT.